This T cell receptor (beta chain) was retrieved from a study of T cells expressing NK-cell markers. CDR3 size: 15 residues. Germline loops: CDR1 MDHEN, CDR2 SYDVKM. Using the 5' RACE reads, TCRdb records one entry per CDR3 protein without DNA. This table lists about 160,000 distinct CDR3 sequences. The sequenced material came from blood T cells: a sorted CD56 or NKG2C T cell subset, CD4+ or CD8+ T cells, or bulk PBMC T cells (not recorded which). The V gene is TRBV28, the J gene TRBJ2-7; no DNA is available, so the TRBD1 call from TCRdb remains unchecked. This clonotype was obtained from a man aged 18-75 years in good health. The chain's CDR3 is CASSLFRDNSYEQYF. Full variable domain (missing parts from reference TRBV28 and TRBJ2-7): DVKVTQSSRYLVKRTGEKVFLECVQDMDHENMFWYRQDPGLGLRLIYFSYDVKMKEKGDIPEGYSVSREKKERFSLILESASTNQTSMYLCASSLFRDNSYEQYFGPGTRLTVT.